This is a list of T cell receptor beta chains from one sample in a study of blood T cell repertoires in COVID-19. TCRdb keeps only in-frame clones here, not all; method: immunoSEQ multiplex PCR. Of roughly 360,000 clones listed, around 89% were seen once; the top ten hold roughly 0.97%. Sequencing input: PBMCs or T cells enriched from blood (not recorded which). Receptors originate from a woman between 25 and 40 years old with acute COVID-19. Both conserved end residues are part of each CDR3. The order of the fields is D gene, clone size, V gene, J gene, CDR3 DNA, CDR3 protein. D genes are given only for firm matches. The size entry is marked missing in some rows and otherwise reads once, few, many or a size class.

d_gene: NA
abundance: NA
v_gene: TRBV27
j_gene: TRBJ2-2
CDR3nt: TGTGCCAGCAGTCGCTATTGGTCCGGGGAGCTGTTTTTT
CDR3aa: CASSRYWSGELFF

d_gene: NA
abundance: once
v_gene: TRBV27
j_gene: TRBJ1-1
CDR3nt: TGTGCCAGCAGTCCCGGGGTTAACACTGAAGCTTTCTTT
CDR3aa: CASSPGVNTEAFF

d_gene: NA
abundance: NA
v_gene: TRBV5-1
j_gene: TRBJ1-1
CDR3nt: TGCGCCAGCAGCCGAAAAGGGGGGGGCCCTGAAGCTTTCTTT
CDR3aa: CASSRKGGGPEAFF

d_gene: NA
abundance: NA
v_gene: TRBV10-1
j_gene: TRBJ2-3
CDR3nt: TGCGCCAGCAGCCGACAGTCAGGAACTAGCACAGATACGCAGTATTTT
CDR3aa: CASSRQSGTSTDTQYF

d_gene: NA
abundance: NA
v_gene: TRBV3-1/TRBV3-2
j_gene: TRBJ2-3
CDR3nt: TGTGCCAGCAGCCGGAGAGAGCTTTCCACAGATACGCAGTATTTT
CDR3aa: CASSRRELSTDTQYF

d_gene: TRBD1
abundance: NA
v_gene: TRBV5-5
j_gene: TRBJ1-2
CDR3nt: TGTGCCAGCAGGGGACAGGGGATTAGGAACTATGGCTACACCTTC
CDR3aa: CASRGQGIRNYGYTF

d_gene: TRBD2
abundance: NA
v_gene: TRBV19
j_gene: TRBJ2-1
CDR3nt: TGTGCCAGTAGCGAGGGAGCGGGGTGGGGAAATGAGCAGTTCTTC
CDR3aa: CASSEGAGWGNEQFF

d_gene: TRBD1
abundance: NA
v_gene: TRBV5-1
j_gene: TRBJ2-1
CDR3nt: TGCGCCAGCAGCTTGGGGGACAGGGGGCCCTACAATGAGCAGTTCTTC
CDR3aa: CASSLGDRGPYNEQFF

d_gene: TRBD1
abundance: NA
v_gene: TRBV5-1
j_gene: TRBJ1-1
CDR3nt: TGCGCCAGCAGCTTTTTAGACAGGGAGGCTGAAGCTTTCTTT
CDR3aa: CASSFLDREAEAFF

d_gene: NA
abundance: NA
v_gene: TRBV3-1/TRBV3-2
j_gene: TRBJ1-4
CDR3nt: TGTGCCAGCAGTAAGGACAGAAATGAAAAACTGTTTTTT
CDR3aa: CASSKDRNEKLFF

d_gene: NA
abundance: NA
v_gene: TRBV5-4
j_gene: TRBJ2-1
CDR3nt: TGTGCCAGCAGCCGGGGTCGCCACAATGAGCAGTTCTTC
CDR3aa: CASSRGRHNEQFF

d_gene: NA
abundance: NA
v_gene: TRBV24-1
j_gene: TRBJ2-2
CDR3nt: TGTGCCACCACCTACCCTTTGGACAGTGGGGGCACCGGGGAGCTGTTTTTT
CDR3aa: CATTYPLDSGGTGELFF

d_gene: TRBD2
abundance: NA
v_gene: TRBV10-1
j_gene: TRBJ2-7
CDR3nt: TGCGCCAGCAGTGGGACTAGCGGGGGTAGCTACGAGCAGTACTTC
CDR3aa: CASSGTSGGSYEQYF

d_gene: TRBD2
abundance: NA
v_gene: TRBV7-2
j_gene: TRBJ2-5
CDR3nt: TGTGCCAGCAGCTTAGGGGGACTAGCGATCGGGGCCCAGTACTTC
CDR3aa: CASSLGGLAIGAQYF

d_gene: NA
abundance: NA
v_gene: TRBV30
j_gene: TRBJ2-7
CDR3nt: TGTGCCTGGAGTTCCGGGGAGGTCTACGAGCAGTACTTC
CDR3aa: CAWSSGEVYEQYF

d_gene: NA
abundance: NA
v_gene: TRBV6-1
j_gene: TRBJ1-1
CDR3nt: TGTGCCAGCAGTGAGGGGGGAAGCGAAGCTTTCTTT
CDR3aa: CASSEGGSEAFF

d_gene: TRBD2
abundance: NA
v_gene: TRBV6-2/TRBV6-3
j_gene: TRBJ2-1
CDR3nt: TGTGCCAGCAGTTACCCGCTAGCGGTGAGCTCCTACAATGAGCAGTTCTTC
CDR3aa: CASSYPLAVSSYNEQFF

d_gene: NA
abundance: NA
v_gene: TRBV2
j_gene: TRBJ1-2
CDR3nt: TGTGCCAGCAGCGGACAGATTAACTATGGCTACACCTTC
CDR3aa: CASSGQINYGYTF

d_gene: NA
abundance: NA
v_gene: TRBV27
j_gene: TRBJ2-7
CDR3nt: TGTGCCAGCAGTCAAAGGGGTGACCACGAGCAGTACTTC
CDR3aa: CASSQRGDHEQYF

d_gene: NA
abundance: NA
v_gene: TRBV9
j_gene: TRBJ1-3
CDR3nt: TGTGCCAGCAGCGTAGAGCCCCCGGGGGGATCTGGAAACACCATATATTTT
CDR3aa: CASSVEPPGGSGNTIYF

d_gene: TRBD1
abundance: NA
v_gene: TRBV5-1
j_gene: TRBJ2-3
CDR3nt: TGCGCCAGCAGAGTTACAGGGGGCGAAGCAGATACGCAGTATTTT
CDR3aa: CASRVTGGEADTQYF

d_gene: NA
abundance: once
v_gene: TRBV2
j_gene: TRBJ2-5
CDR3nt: TGTGCCAGCAGTGAAACAACAGCCCAAGAGACCCAGTACTTC
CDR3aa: CASSETTAQETQYF

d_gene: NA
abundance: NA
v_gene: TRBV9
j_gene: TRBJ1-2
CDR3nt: TGTGCCAGCAGCGACGGGGAAAGTGGCTACACCTTC
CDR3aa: CASSDGESGYTF

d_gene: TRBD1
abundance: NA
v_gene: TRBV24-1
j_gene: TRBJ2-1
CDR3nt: TGTGCCACCAGTGATTTGCCGGGACAGGTAGGAGACAATGAGCAGTTCTTC
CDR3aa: CATSDLPGQVGDNEQFF

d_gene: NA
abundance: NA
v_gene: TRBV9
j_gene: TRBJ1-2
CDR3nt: TGTGCCAGCAGTTCTTTGGGCAGTCCTTATGGCTACACCTTC
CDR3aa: CASSSLGSPYGYTF

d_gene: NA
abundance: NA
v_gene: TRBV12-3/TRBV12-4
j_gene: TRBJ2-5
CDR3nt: TGTGCCAGCAGAAACCCGGTACAAGAGACCCAGTACTTC
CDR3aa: CASRNPVQETQYF

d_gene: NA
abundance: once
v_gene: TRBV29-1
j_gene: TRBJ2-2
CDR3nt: TGCAGCGTTGACGGTGGAGGGATCACCGGGGAGCTGTTTTTT
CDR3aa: CSVDGGGITGELFF

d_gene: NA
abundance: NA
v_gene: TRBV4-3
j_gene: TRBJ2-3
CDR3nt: TGCGCCAGCAGCCAAGACTTTCCAACTTCCACAGATACGCAGTATTTT
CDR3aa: CASSQDFPTSTDTQYF

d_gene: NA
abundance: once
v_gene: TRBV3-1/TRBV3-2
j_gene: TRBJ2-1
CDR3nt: TGTGCCAGCAGCTCCCTACGTTACAATGAGCAGTTCTTC
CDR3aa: CASSSLRYNEQFF

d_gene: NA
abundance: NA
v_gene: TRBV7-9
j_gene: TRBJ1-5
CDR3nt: TGTGCCAGCAGCCCCGAGGTAGAGGCTCAGCCCCAGCATTTT
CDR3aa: CASSPEVEAQPQHF